The 30 T cell receptor beta chains in this list originate from one sample, sequenced in a study of CD8 T cells in ankylosing spondylitis. One entry per CDR3 protein results from TCRdb running MiXCR on the 5' RACE reads. The top ten clones hold roughly 30% of a sample with some 37,000 distinct CDR3 sequences, 13% of them seen once. Sequencing was carried out using synovial fluid, either unsorted or a sorted T cell fraction (not recorded which). These TCRs come from a male donor with ankylosing spondylitis.

This clonotype appeared many times. The chain uses TRBV7-9 and TRBJ1-4, with D possibly matching TRBD1 (5 bases). Germline loops: CDR1 SEHNR, CDR2 FQNEAQ (reference sequence). The V and J ends lost 0 bases and 7 bases respectively, with 12 bases between them. The CDR3 loop spans 15 amino acids. The CDR3 loop is CASSLAAGRIEKLFF. The DNA of the CDR3 is TGTGCCAGCAGCTTAGCGGCAGGGAGGATTGAAAAACTGTTTTTT.

This clonotype was counted only a few times. The J gene is TRBJ2-7, the V gene TRBV29-1; D is unresolved. The CDR3 runs to 11 residues. V lost 4 bases and J 3 bases, leaving 7 bases between the germline ends. From germline, CDR1 is SQVTM and CDR2 ANQGSEA. The CDR3: CSVGPHYEQYF. The CDR3 DNA reads as TGCAGCGTTGGGCCTCACTACGAGCAGTACTTC.

V usage is TRBV6-4 and J usage is TRBJ2-2, with D maybe TRBD1 (6 bases). Trimming pared 5 bases from V and 3 bases from J, leaving 10 bases between. Germline lookup yields CDR1 MRHNA and CDR2 SNTAGT. The CDR3 is made up of 14 amino acids. CDR3 protein: CASSPDRDTGELFF. CDR3 in DNA: TGTGCCAGCAGTCCGGACAGAGACACCGGGGAGCTGTTTTTT.

The V and J genes are TRBV4-3 and TRBJ2-5; D remains ambiguous. The CDR3 covers 15 residues. V shed 0 bases and J shed 2 bases, with 10 bases lying between them. The germline V gene encodes CDR1 LGHNA and CDR2 YSLEER. CDR3 sequence: CASSQDLGRQETQYF. The DNA for the CDR3 is TGCGCCAGCAGCCAAGATCTGGGCAGGCAAGAGACCCAGTACTTC.

This clonotype was picked up many times. The V call is TRBV4-1, the J call TRBJ1-5; possibly TRBD1 for D (5 bases). This CDR3 spans 15 amino acids. Trimming left V 4 bases short and J 4 bases short, with 14 bases between. Looked up from germline, CDR1 is MGHRA and CDR2 is YSYEKL. This CDR3 is CASSPKDSLNQPQHF. The CDR3 DNA is TGCGCCAGCAGCCCGAAAGACAGCTTAAATCAGCCCCAGCATTTT.

This clonotype was found a few times. The chain joins TRBV20-1 to TRBJ2-7; a possible D gene is TRBD1 (6 bases). The ends were cut back, 3 bases at V and 5 bases at J, with 17 bases in the middle. This CDR3 is built from 14 residues. From germline, CDR1 is DFQATT and CDR2 SNEGSKA (reference sequence). CDR3 sequence reads: CSASVGTPPDEQYF. As DNA, the CDR3 is TGCAGTGCTAGTGTAGGGACACCCCCGGACGAGCAGTACTTC.

The gene calls are TRBV28 and TRBJ1-5; 10 bases line up with TRBD1. This CDR3 is built from 15 residues. V shed 5 bases and J 3 bases; nucleotides not matched to a gene: 4. CDR1 and CDR2 (germline): MDHEN, SYDVKM. This chain's CDR3 is CASSRGTGVNQPQHF. As DNA, the CDR3 is TGTGCCAGCAGTCGGGGGACAGGGGTCAATCAGCCCCAGCATTTT. The full variable domain, its missing parts supplied by reference TRBV28 and TRBJ1-5, is DVKVTQSSRYLVKRTGEKVFLECVQDMDHENMFWYRQDPGLGLRLIYFSYDVKMKEKGDIPEGYSVSREKKERFSLILESASTNQTSMYLCASSRGTGVNQPQHFGDGTRLSIL.

This clonotype was counted ten times or more. The V gene is TRBV7-8, the J gene TRBJ2-1; unclear D gene. The CDR3 has 17 amino acids. The germline V and J ends were trimmed by 1 base and 6 bases, with 19 bases remaining between them. Germline CDR1 reads SGHVS; CDR2 reads FQNEAQ. DNA for the CDR3: TGTGCCAGCAGCTTAGTTGGGGTTCTACCCTCCGGCAATGAGCAGTTCTTC. Translation: CASSLVGVLPSGNEQFF.

The rearrangement joins TRBV10-3 to TRBJ2-5; the D gene is possibly TRBD1 (8 bases). Germline V CDR1 and CDR2: ENHRY, SYGVKD. The CDR3 is 16 amino acids. V was shortened by 6 bases and J by 2 bases, with 19 bases between the two germline ends. The CDR3 region has the DNA TGTGCCATCAGCCGGGACAGGAGGGGAGGGCAAGAGACCCAGTACTTC. Protein: CAISRDRRGGQETQYF.

This clonotype occurred a few times. This sequence joins TRBV20-1 and TRBJ2-1, with 9 bases lining up with TRBD2. Germline CDR1 reads DFQATT; CDR2 reads SNEGSKA (reference sequence). The CDR3 loop spans 15 amino acids. Germline trimming cut 0 bases from V and 8 bases from J; bases unmatched to any gene: 8. The CDR3 reads CSARELTAGGYEQFF. CDR3 DNA: TGCAGTGCTAGAGAGTTAACAGCGGGAGGTTATGAGCAGTTCTTC.

This clonotype appeared many times. The CDR3 spells CASSQFGSNSPLHF. CDR3 sequence (DNA): TGCGCCAGCAGCCAATTCGGATCTAATTCACCCCTCCACTTT. The V call is TRBV4-3, the J call TRBJ1-6; D remains unclear. V shed 2 bases and J shed 6 bases, with 8 bases lying between them. The germline CDR1 and CDR2 sequences are LGHNA and YSLEER. This CDR3 contains 14 residues.

This clonotype has ten or more counts. The gene calls are TRBV6-1 and TRBJ1-2; the D gene is possibly TRBD1 (5 bases). Trimming stripped 6 bases from V and 6 bases from J, with 14 bases between. The germline CDR1 and CDR2 sequences are MNHNS and SASEGT. This CDR3 is 13 amino acids long. CDR3 residues: CASRDRLGDGYTF. The DNA for the CDR3 is TGTGCCAGCAGAGACCGCCTAGGGGATGGCTACACCTTC.

V and J are TRBV30 and TRBJ1-1; D is unclear. V was trimmed by 4 bases and J by 1 base, leaving 4 bases between them. Per the germline V gene, CDR1 is GTSNPN and CDR2 is SVGIG (reference sequence). The CDR3 is 11 amino acids. CDR3 amino acids: CAWTRNTEAFF. The CDR3 DNA reads TGTGCCTGGACGAGGAACACTGAAGCTTTCTTT.

This clonotype was counted at least ten times. The V gene is TRBV6-4, the J gene TRBJ2-2; 7 bases map to TRBD1. CDR3 length equals 14 residues. V trimming: 5 bases; J trimming: 3 bases; junction bases outside the gene matches: 3. Germline V CDR1 and CDR2: MRHNA, SNTAGT. The CDR3 reads CASSSGTDTGELFF. In DNA, the CDR3 is TGTGCCAGCAGTTCTGGGACAGACACCGGGGAGCTGTTTTTT.

This clonotype was seen more than once but under ten times. The genes are TRBV2 and TRBJ2-2; no reliable D call. The V gene lost 7 bases and the J gene lost 7 bases, with 19 bases spanning the gap. This CDR3 is 15 amino acids long. CDR1 SNHLY and CDR2 FYNNEI come from the germline V gene. CDR3 region: CASILGPGTYGELFF. For the CDR3, the DNA is TGTGCCAGCATTCTTGGGCCTGGAACGTACGGGGAGCTGTTTTTT.

This clonotype was counted a few times. This chain connects TRBV6-1 to TRBJ1-1; 9 positions agree with TRBD1. The CDR3 sequence is 13 residues long. CDR1 is MNHNS, CDR2 SASEGT, per germline. The trim removed 11 bases at V and 0 bases at J, leaving 4 bases unmatched. The CDR3 loop reads CAGGTGLNTEAFF. The CDR3 DNA reads as TGTGCCGGCGGGACAGGGCTGAACACTGAAGCTTTCTTT.

This clonotype was observed a few times. The chain recombines TRBV5-1 with TRBJ2-1; no clear D. The germline V gene encodes CDR1 SGHRS and CDR2 YFSETQ. The CDR3 is 18 residues long. V lost 0 bases to trimming and J lost 1 base, with 17 bases between them. The CDR3 nucleotides read TGCGCCAGCAGCTTGGGGGTCTTCCGTCCTACGTCCTACAATGAGCAGTTCTTC. As protein: CASSLGVFRPTSYNEQFF. The full variable domain, rest sourced from reference TRBV5-1 and TRBJ2-1, is KAGVTQTPRYLIKTRGQQVTLSCSPISGHRSVSWYQQTPGQGLQFLFEYFSETQRNKGNFPGRFSGRQFSNSRSEMNVSTLELGDSALYLCASSLGVFRPTSYNEQFFGPGTRLTVL.

This clonotype was seen repeatedly, ten times or more. V gene TRBV13 combines with J gene TRBJ1-1; TRBD1 might be the D (5 bases). The CDR3 consists of 15 residues. Trimming shortened V by 5 bases and J by 0 bases, and 13 bases separated the two germline ends. Germline assignment: CDR1 PRHDT and CDR2 FYEKMQ (reference sequence). In DNA form, the CDR3 reads TGTGCCAGCAGCCCGACGGACACCTTGAACACTGAAGCTTTCTTT. Its translation is CASSPTDTLNTEAFF.

This clonotype was counted many times. The J gene is TRBJ2-1, the V gene TRBV20-1; D is unclear. Trimming pared 6 bases from V and 0 bases from J, leaving 12 bases between. Germline V CDR1 and CDR2: DFQATT, SNEGSKA (reference sequence). This CDR3 is built from 14 residues. CDR3 DNA sequence: TGCAGTGCCATCGGCCTGAGCTCCTACAATGAGCAGTTCTTC. This codes for CSAIGLSSYNEQFF.

On this clonotype itself: This could be a read error, since a much larger clone is one nucleotide away. This sequence joins TRBV4-3 and TRBJ1-5; no clear D gene. The CDR3 has 13 residues. The germline V gene has CDR1 LGHNA and CDR2 YSLEER. The CDR3 nucleotides read TGCACCAGCAGCCAAGATCTGGGGAAGCCCCAGCATTTT. Amino acid sequence: CTSSQDLGKPQHF.

This clonotype was seen repeatedly, ten times or more. The rearrangement joins TRBV12-3 or TRBV12-4 to TRBJ2-2; D is perhaps TRBD1 (5 bases). V shed 10 bases and J shed 6 bases, with 15 bases lying between them. The CDR3 extends over 13 amino acids. CDR3 in DNA: TGTGCCATCCAGGGTGGCGGCCCCGGGGAGCTGTTTTTT. Translated, it gives CAIQGGGPGELFF.

The chain is built from TRBV28 and TRBJ2-2; D is possibly TRBD2 (5 bases). Germline lookup yields CDR1 MDHEN and CDR2 SYDVKM. V dropped 6 bases and J dropped 2 bases, with 10 bases sitting between them. The CDR3 is 14 amino acids. The CDR3 sequence: CASSPGFNTGELFF. CDR3 nucleotides: TGTGCCAGCAGCCCGGGGTTTAACACCGGGGAGCTGTTTTTT.

The chain has TRBV27 and TRBJ2-2, with TRBD2 matching 12 bases. This CDR3 is built from 17 residues. With V trimmed by 8 bases and J by 7 bases, 14 bases remained unmatched. CDR1 is MNHEY, CDR2 SMNVEV, per germline (reference sequence). The CDR3: CASGSLLAGGPVGELFF. DNA of the CDR3: TGTGCCAGCGGGAGTCTGCTAGCGGGAGGGCCCGTCGGGGAGCTGTTTTTT.

V gene TRBV20-1 combines with J gene TRBJ2-7; D gene uncertain. The length of the CDR3 is 14 residues. V lost 6 bases, J lost 5 bases, and 20 bases lay in between. Germline values: CDR1 DFQATT, CDR2 SNEGSKA (reference sequence). The CDR3: CSAVRTFYPHEQYF. The DNA of the CDR3 is TGCAGTGCCGTCCGGACCTTCTATCCCCACGAGCAGTACTTC.

This clonotype was found many times. V gene TRBV15 combines with J gene TRBJ2-7; 7 bases align to TRBD2. The trim removed 0 bases at V and 3 bases at J, leaving 5 bases unmatched. The CDR3 consists of 15 residues. The germline gives CDR1 LNHNV, CDR2 YYDKDF (reference sequence). In DNA, the CDR3 is TGTGCCACCAGCAGAGATGGGGGGGGAGTCTACGAGCAGTACTTC. Protein product: CATSRDGGGVYEQYF. Variable domain in full (rest from reference TRBV15 and TRBJ2-7): DAMVIQNPRYQVTQFGKPVTLSCSQTLNHNVMYWYQQKSSQAPKLLFHYYDKDFNNEADTPDNFQSRRPNTSFCFLDIRSPGLGDTAMYLCATSRDGGGVYEQYFGPGTRLTVT.

In its sample, this clonotype was seen a few times. The chain joins TRBV6-2 or TRBV6-3 to TRBJ2-7; D uncertain. V gave up 0 bases and J gave up 4 bases, with 7 bases separating them. CDR1 is MNHEY and CDR2 is SVGEGT in the germline V gene. The CDR3 is made up of 13 amino acids. CDR3 DNA sequence: TGTGCCAGCAGTTACTCGAATGAGTACGAGCAGTACTTC. Translated, it gives CASSYSNEYEQYF.

This clonotype occurred many times. This chain links TRBV6-2 or TRBV6-3 with TRBJ2-3, with D perhaps matching TRBD1 or TRBD2 (5 bases each). Per germline, CDR1 MNHEY and CDR2 SVGEGT. Trimming stripped 6 bases from V and 2 bases from J, with 12 bases between. This CDR3 comprises 14 residues. The chain's CDR3 is CASSPTGPTDTQYF. CDR3 bases: TGTGCCAGCAGCCCTACGGGACCCACAGATACGCAGTATTTT.

The table lists this clonotype with many counts. The chain recombines TRBV7-9 with TRBJ1-2; D gene unclear. CDR3 size: 15 residues. Trimming took off 5 bases at V and 4 bases at J, with 17 bases between the two ends. CDR1 and CDR2 from the germline V gene are SEHNR and FQNEAQ (reference sequence). CDR3: CASSPAAGGGYGYTF. CDR3 nucleotides: TGTGCCAGCAGCCCCGCGGCGGGCGGCGGCTATGGCTACACCTTC.

At least ten counts were recorded for this clonotype. The rearrangement uses TRBV13 and TRBJ2-7, with D possibly matching TRBD1 (5 bases). Trimming cost V 1 base and J 3 bases, with 13 bases left between them. The CDR3 runs to 15 residues. Germline-derived CDR1 and CDR2 are PRHDT and FYEKMQ (reference sequence). The DNA of the CDR3 is TGTGCCAGCAGCTTAGAGGGGCAGATAGGCTACGAGCAGTACTTC. This encodes CASSLEGQIGYEQYF.

The chain is built from TRBV11-2 and TRBJ1-2, with no clear D. CDR3 length: 19 residues. CDR1 and CDR2 from the germline V gene are SGHAT and FQNNGV. The V and J ends lost 4 bases and 1 base respectively, with 25 bases between them. The DNA of the CDR3 is TGTGCCAGCAGCTCAGTTCTCGTTAGGGCCCCACCCGTTAACTATGGCTACACCTTC. Translating it yields CASSSVLVRAPPVNYGYTF.